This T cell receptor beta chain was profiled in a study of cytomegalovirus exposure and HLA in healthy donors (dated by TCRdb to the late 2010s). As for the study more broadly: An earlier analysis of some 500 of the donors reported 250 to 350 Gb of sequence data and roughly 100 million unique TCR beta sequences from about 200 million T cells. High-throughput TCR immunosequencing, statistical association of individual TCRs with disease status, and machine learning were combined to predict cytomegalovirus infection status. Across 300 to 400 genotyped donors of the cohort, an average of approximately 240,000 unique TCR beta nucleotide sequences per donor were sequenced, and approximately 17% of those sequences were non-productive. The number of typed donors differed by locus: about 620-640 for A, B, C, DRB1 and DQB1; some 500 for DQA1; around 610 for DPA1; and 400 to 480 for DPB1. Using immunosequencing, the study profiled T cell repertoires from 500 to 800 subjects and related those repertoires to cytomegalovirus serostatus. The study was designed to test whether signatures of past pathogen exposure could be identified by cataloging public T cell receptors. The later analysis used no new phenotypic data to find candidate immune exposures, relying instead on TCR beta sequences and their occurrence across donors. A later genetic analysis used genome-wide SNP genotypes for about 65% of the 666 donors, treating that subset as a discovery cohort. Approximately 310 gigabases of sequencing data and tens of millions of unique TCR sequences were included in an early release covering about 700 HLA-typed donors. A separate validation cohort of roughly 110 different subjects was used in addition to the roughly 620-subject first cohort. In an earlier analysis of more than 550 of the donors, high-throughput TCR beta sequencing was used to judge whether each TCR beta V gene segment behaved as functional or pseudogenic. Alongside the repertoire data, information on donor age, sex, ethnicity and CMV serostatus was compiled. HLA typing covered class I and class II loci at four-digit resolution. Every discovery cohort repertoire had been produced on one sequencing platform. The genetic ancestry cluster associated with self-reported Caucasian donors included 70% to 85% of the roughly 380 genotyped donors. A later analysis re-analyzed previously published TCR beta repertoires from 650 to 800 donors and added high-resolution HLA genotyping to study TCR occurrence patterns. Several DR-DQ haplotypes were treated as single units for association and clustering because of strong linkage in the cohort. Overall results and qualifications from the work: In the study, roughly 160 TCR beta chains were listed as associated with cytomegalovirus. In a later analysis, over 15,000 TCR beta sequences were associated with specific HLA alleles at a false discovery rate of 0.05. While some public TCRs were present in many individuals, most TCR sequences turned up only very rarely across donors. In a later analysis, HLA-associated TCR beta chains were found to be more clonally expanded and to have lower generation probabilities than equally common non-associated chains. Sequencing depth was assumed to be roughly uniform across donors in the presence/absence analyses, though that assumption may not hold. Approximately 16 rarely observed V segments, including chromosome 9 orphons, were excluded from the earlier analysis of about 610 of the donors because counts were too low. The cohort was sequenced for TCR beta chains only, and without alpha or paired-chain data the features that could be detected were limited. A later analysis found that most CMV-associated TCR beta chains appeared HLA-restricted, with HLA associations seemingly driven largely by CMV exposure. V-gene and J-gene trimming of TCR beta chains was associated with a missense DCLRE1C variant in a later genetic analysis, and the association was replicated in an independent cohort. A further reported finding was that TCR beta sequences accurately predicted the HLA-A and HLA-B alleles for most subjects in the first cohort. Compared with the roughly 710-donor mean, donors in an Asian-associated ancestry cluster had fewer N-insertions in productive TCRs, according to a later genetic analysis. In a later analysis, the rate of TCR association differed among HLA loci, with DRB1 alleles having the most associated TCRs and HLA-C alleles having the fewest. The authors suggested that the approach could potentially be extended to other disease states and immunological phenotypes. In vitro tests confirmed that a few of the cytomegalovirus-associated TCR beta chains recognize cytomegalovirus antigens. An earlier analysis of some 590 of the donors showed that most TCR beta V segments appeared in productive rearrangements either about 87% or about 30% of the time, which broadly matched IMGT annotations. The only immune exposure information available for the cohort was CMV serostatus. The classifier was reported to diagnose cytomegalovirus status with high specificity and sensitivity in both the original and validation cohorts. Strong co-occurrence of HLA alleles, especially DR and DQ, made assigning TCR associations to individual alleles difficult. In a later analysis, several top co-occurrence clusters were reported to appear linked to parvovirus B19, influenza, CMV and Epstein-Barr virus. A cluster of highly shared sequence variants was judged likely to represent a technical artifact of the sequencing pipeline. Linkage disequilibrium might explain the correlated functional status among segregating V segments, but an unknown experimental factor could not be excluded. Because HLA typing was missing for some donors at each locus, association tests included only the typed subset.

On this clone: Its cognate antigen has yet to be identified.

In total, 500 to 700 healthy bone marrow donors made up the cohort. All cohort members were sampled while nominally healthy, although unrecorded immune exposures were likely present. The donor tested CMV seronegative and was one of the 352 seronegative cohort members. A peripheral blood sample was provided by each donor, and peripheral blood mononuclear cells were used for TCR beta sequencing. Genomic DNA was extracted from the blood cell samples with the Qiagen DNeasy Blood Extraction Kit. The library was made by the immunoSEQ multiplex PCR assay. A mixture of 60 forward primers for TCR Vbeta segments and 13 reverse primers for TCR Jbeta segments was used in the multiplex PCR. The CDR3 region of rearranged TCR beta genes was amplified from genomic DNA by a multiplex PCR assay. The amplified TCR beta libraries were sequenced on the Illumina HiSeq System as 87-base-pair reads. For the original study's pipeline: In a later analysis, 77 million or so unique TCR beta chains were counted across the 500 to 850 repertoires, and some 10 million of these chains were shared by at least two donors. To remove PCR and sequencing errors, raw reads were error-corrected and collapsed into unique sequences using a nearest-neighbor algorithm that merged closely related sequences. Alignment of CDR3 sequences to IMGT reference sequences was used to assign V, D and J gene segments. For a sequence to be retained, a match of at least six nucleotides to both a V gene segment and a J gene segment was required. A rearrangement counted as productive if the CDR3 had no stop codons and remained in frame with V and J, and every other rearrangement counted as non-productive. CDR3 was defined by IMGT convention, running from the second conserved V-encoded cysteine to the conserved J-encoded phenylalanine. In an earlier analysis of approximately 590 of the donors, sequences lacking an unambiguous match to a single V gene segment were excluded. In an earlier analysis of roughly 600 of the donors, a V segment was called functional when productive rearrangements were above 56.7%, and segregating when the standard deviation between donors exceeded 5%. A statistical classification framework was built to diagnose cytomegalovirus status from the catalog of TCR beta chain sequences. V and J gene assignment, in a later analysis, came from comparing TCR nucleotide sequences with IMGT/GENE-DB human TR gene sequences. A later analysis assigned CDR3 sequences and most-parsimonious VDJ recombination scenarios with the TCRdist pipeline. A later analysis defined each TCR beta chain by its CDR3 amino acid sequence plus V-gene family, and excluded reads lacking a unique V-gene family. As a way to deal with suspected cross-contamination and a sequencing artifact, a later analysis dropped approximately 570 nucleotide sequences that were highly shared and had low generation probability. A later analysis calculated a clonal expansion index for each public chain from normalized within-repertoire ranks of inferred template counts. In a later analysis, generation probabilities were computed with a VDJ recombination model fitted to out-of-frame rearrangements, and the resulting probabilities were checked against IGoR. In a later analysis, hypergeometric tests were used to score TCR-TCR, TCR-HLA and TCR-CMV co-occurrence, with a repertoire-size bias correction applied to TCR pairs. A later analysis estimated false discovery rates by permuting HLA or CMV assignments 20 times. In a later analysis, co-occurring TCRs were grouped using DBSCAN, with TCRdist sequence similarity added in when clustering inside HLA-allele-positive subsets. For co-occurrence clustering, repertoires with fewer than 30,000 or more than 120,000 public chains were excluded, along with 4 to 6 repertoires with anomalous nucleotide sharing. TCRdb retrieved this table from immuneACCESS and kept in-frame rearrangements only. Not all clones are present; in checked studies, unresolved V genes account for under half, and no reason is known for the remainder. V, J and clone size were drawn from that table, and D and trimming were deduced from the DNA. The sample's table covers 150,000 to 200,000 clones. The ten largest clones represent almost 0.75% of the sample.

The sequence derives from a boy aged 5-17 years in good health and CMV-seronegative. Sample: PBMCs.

The encoded CDR3 is CASSLGAGQGDTQYF. DNA sequence: TGTGCCAGCAGCTTAGGGGCAGGGCAGGGGGATACGCAGTATTTT. The chain was built from TRBV11-3 and TRBJ2-3, with a tentative D gene TRBD1 over 6 matching bases. Sequences SGHNT (CDR1) and YENEEA (CDR2) are obtained from the germline V gene. From the cysteine up to the phenylalanine, the CDR3 has a length of 15 residues. Solely the CDR3 DNA is kept, with 45 bases framed from the first base. The trim is 1 base for V and 6 bases for J, with a gap of 14 bases between the germline ends.